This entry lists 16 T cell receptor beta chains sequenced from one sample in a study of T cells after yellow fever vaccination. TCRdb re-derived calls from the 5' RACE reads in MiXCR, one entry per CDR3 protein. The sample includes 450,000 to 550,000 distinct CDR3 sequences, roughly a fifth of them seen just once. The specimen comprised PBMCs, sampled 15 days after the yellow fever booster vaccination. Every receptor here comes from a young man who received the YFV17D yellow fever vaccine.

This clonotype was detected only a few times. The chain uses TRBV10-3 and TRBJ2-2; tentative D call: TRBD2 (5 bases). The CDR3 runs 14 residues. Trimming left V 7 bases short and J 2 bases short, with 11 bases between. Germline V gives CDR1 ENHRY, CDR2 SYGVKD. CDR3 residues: CAIKRDGNTGELFF. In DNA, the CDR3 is TGTGCCATCAAACGGGATGGAAACACCGGGGAGCTGTTTTTT.

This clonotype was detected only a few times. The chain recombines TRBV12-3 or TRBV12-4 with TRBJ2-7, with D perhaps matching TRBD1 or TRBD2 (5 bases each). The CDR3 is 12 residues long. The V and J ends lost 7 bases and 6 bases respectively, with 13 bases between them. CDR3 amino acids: CASTSERGEQYF. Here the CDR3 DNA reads TGTGCCAGCACCTCTGAGAGGGGCGAGCAGTACTTC.

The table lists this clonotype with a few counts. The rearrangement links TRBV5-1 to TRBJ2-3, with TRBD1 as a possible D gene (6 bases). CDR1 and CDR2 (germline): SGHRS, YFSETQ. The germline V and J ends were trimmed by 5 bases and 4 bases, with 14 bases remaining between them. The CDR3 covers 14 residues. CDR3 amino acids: CASRVGTSSDTQYF. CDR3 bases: TGCGCCAGCAGGGTGGGGACATCATCAGATACGCAGTATTTT.

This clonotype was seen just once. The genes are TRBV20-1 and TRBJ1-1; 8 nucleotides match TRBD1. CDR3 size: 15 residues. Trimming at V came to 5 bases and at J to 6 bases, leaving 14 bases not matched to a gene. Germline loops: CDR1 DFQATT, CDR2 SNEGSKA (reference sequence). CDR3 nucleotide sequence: TGCAGTGCTTTTAACCCTCAGGGGGCTCTCGCTGAAGCTTTCTTT. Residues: CSAFNPQGALAEAFF.

CDR3 sequence: CASSSRGLEAFF. The CDR3 DNA reads as TGTGCCAGCAGTTCCCGGGGCCTCGAAGCTTTCTTT. The V call is TRBV12-3 or TRBV12-4, the J call TRBJ1-1, with a weak D call TRBD1 (5 bases). The CDR3 length is 12 residues. V was clipped by 4 bases and J by 8 bases, with 11 bases between them.

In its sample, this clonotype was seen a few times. The CDR3 is CASSLGTPRSYEQYF. As DNA, the CDR3 is TGTGCCAGCAGCTTAGGTACACCCCGCTCCTACGAGCAGTACTTC. V gene TRBV7-2 combines with J gene TRBJ2-7; D ambiguous. CDR1 is SGHTA and CDR2 is FQGNSA in the germline V gene. V was trimmed by 1 base and J by 0 bases, leaving 10 bases between them. CDR3 length: 15 amino acids.

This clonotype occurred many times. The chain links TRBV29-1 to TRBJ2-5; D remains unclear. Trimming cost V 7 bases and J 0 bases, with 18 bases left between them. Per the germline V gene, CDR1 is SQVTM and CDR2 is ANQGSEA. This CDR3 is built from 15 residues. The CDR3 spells CSASPFFTYQETQYF. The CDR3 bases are TGCAGCGCAAGCCCCTTCTTTACATACCAAGAGACCCAGTACTTC. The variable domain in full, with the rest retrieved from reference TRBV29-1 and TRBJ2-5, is SAVISQKPSRDICQRGTSLTIQCQVDSQVTMMFWYRQQPGQSLTLIATANQGSEATYESGFVIDKFPISRPNLTFSTLTVSNMSPEDSSIYLCSASPFFTYQETQYFGPGTRLLVL.

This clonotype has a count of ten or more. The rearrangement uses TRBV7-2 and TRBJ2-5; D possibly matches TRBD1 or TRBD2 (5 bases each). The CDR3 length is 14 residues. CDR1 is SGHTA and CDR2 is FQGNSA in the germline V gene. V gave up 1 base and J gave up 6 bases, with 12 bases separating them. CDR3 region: CASSLEGTPKTQYF. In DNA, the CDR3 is TGTGCCAGCAGCTTAGAGGGGACCCCCAAGACCCAGTACTTC.

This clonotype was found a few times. The CDR3 is CASKRDLGTDTQYF. CDR3 nucleotide sequence: TGTGCCAGCAAAAGGGACTTAGGCACAGATACGCAGTATTTT. The chain employs TRBV12-3 or TRBV12-4 and TRBJ2-3; possibly TRBD2 for D (6 bases). V dropped 7 bases and J dropped 1 base, with 12 bases sitting between them. The CDR3 runs 14 residues.

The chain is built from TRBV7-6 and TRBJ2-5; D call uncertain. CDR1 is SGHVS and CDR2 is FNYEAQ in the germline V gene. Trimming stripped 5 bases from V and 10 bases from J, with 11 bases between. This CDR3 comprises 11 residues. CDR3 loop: CASSDLWSQYF. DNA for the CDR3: TGTGCCAGCAGCGATCTTTGGAGCCAGTACTTC.

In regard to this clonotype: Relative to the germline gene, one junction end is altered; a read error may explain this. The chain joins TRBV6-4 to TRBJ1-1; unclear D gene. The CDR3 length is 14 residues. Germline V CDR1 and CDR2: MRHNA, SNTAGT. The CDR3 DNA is TGTACCAGCAGTCATACGACGGAGAACACTGAAGCTTTCTTT. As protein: CTSSHTTENTEAFF.

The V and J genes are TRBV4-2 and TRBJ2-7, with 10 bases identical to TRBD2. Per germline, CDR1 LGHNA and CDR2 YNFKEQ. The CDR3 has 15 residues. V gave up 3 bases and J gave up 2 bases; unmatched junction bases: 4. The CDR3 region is CASSQGTSETYEQYF. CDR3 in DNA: TGTGCCAGCAGCCAGGGGACTAGCGAGACCTACGAGCAGTACTTC.

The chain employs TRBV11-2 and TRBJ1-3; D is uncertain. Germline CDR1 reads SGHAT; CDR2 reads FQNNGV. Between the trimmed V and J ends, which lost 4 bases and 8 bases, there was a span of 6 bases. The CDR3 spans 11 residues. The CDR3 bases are TGTGCCAGCAGCTACGAATACACCATATATTTT. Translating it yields CASSYEYTIYF.

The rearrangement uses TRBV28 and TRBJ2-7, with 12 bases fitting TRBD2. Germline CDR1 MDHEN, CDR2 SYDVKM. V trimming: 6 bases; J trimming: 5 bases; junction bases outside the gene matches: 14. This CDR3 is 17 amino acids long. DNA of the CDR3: TGTGCCAGCAGGTCCGGACTAGCGGGACCCCCTTCGGACGAGCAGTACTTC. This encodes CASRSGLAGPPSDEQYF.

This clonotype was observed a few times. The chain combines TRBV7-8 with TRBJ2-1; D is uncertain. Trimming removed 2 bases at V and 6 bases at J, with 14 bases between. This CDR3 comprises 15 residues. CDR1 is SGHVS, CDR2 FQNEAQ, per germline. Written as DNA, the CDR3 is TGTGCCAGCAGCTTAATCCTGAGTCAAGGCAATGAGCAGTTCTTC. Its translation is CASSLILSQGNEQFF. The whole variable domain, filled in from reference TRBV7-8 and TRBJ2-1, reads GAGVSQSPRYKVAKRGQDVALRCDPISGHVSLFWYQQALGQGPEFLTYFQNEAQLDKSGLPSDRFFAERPEGSVSTLKIQRTQQEDSAVYLCASSLILSQGNEQFFGPGTRLTVL.

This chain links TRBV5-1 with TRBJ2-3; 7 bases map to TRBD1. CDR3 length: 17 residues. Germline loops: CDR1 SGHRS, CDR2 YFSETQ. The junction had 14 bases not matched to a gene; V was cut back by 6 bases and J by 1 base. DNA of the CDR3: TGCGCCAGCACCGACAGGGTAGCTGAGACTCGCACAGATACGCAGTATTTT. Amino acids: CASTDRVAETRTDTQYF.